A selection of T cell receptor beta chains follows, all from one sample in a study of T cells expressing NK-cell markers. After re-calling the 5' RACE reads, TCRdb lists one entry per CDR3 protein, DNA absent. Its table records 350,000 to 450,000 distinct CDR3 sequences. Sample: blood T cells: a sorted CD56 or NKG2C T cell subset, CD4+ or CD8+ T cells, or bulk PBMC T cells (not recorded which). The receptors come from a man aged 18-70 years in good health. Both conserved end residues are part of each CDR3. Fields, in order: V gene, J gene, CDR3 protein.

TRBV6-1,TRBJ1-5,CASSEIRTQPQHF
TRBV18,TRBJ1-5,CASSLTGAGNQPQHF
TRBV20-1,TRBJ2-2,CSARVVAGLNTGELFF
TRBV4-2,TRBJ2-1,CASSQVSGQEDNEQFF
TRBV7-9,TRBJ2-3,CASSPLRGSTDTQYF
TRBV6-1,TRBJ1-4,CASRLDRAGEKLFF
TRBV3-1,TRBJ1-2,CASSQEGRIYGYTF
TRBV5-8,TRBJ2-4,CASSLALASGAKNIQYF
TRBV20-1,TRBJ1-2,CSARDGLDASNYGYTF
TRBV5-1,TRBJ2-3,CASGLTGPGTDTQYF
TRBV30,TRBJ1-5,CAWSVHSDTQPQHF
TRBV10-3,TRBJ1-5,CAISEGQRNQPQHF
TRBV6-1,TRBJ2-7,CASSEIPASWSYEQYF
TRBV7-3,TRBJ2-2,CASSWLPNTGELFF
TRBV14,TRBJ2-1,CASSQVAGDLYNEQFF
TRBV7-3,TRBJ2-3,CASSLQGLGTDTQYF
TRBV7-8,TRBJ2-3,CASSARSGTRSTDTQYF
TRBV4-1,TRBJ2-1,CASSRGSGDVYEQFF
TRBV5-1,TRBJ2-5,CASRVRGQETQYF
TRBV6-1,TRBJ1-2,CASSRQGVRGYGYTF
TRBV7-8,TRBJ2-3,CASSLRTRTTDTQYF
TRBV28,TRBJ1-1,CASGMPWDTEAFF
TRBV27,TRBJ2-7,CASRFSKSRPYEQYF
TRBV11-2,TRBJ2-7,CASRRSGGGLRQYF
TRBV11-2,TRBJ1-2,CASSLTELGYTF
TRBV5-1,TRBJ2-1,CASSPGSLAPYNEQFF
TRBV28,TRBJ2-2,CASSPHRTANTGELFF
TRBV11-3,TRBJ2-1,CAILPGPTPYNEQFF
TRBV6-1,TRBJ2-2,CASTRAGSNTGELFF
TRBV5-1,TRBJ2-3,CASSLVPGLAGAATDTQYF